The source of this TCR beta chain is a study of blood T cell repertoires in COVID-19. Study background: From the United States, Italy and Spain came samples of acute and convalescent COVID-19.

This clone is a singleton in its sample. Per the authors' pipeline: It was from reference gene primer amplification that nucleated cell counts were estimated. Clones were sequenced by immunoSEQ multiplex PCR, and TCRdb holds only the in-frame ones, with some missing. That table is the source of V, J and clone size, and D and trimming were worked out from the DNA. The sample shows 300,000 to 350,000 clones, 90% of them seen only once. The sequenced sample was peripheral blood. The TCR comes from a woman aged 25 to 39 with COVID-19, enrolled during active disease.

CDR3 sequence: CAWSVSSGSYEQYF. Written as DNA, the CDR3 is TGTGCCTGGAGTGTTTCGAGCGGGAGCTACGAGCAGTACTTC. The genes are TRBV30 and TRBJ2-7, with TRBD2 matching over 8 bases. Per the germline V gene, CDR1 is GTSNPN and CDR2 is SVGIG (reference sequence). The ends lost 0 bases at V and 3 bases at J; junction bases unmatched: 4. The CDR3 length is 14 residues.